This T cell receptor beta chain was recorded in a study of T-cell reconstitution after alpha-beta-depleted transplantation in children. Construction of the TCRbeta library involved unique molecular identifiers. TCRdb re-analysed the PCR reads in MiXCR, keeping a single row per CDR3 protein. The sample lists about 260,000 distinct CDR3 sequences, 11% occurring once. This CDR3 has 15 residues. V lost 1 base and J lost 7; bases outside the gene matches: 7. In germline, CDR1 is SGHRS, CDR2 YFSETQ. This clonotype was counted many times. The sequenced sample was peripheral blood, obtained 180 days after TCRalphabeta/CD19-depleted stem cell transplant. The sequence was collected from a male patient between 2 and 15 years old who had a stem cell transplant for chronic granulomatous disease, so the T cells may come from the graft donor. J is TRBJ2-1 and V is TRBV5-1, with TRBD1 matching over 8 bases. In DNA, the CDR3 is TGCGCCAGCAGCTTGAGGACAGGGTATTTTAATGAGCAGTTCTTC. Translation: CASSLRTGYFNEQFF.